These T cell receptor beta chains were read from a single sample in a study of T cell responses to AZD1222 COVID-19 vaccine. Measured with immunoSEQ multiplex PCR; TCRdb has only the in-frame clones, and not every one. The sample records about 76,000 clones, about 92% being singletons. Sequences were derived from peripheral blood, sampled on day 0 of AZD1222 vaccination. Source of these receptors: an adult in good health. CDR3s include the opening cysteine and the closing phenylalanine or tryptophan. Each record gives: D gene, V gene, clone size, J gene, CDR3 DNA, CDR3 protein. D genes are given only for firm matches. Clone sizes are given selectively: once, few, many, or a class where the clone is expanded.

d_call: TRBD2
v_call: TRBV6-2/TRBV6-3
clone_size: .
j_call: TRBJ2-1
cdr3_nt: TGTGCCAGCAGTTACAATAGCGGGAGCACCTACAATGAGCAGTTCTTC
cdr3_aa: CASSYNSGSTYNEQFF

d_call: TRBD2
v_call: TRBV3-1/TRBV3-2
clone_size: .
j_call: TRBJ2-3
cdr3_nt: TGTGCCAGCAGCCACGGACTAGCGGGAGGTACGCAGTATTTT
cdr3_aa: CASSHGLAGGTQYF

d_call: .
v_call: TRBV19
clone_size: .
j_call: TRBJ1-4
cdr3_nt: TGTGCCAGTAGTGGGGCAGCGGAAGAAAATGAAAAACTGTTTTTT
cdr3_aa: CASSGAAEENEKLFF

d_call: TRBD1
v_call: TRBV7-3
clone_size: .
j_call: TRBJ1-1
cdr3_nt: TGTGCCAGCAGCGTGACAGGGATAACTGAAGCTTTCTTT
cdr3_aa: CASSVTGITEAFF

d_call: TRBD1
v_call: TRBV25-1
clone_size: .
j_call: TRBJ1-6
cdr3_nt: TGTGCCAGCAGGGACAGGGGGAATTCACCCCTCCACTTT
cdr3_aa: CASRDRGNSPLHF

d_call: TRBD1
v_call: TRBV5-4
clone_size: .
j_call: TRBJ1-2
cdr3_nt: TGTGCCAGCAGCCCCACAGGGGTGCCTGGCTACACCTTC
cdr3_aa: CASSPTGVPGYTF

d_call: TRBD1
v_call: TRBV10-3
clone_size: once
j_call: TRBJ1-5
cdr3_nt: TGTGCCATCGGCTCCGGGACAGATAGCAATCAGCCCCAGCATTTT
cdr3_aa: CAIGSGTDSNQPQHF

d_call: .
v_call: TRBV2
clone_size: .
j_call: TRBJ2-3
cdr3_nt: TGTGCCAGCACACGGGAAATAGATACGCAGTATTTT
cdr3_aa: CASTREIDTQYF

d_call: TRBD1
v_call: TRBV13
clone_size: .
j_call: TRBJ1-5
cdr3_nt: TGTGCCAGCAGCTTATCATCTTGGACAGGGAATCAGCCCCAGCATTTT
cdr3_aa: CASSLSSWTGNQPQHF

d_call: .
v_call: TRBV20-1
clone_size: few
j_call: TRBJ1-6
cdr3_nt: TGCAGTGCTAGTCAGGGATTAATAGGGGCTAATTCACCCCTCCACTTT
cdr3_aa: CSASQGLIGANSPLHF

d_call: .
v_call: TRBV7-6
clone_size: .
j_call: TRBJ1-1
cdr3_nt: TGTGCCAGTGACTGGGGGACTGAAGCTTTCTTT
cdr3_aa: CASDWGTEAFF

d_call: .
v_call: TRBV6-1
clone_size: .
j_call: TRBJ2-5
cdr3_nt: TGTGCCAGCAGTGAATCCACAGCGCAAGAGACCCAGTACTTC
cdr3_aa: CASSESTAQETQYF

d_call: TRBD1
v_call: TRBV7-9
clone_size: once
j_call: TRBJ1-1
cdr3_nt: TGTGCCAGCAGCTTTACAGGGGAGACTGAAGCTTTCTTT
cdr3_aa: CASSFTGETEAFF

d_call: TRBD1
v_call: TRBV2
clone_size: .
j_call: TRBJ2-7
cdr3_nt: TGTGCCAGCAGTATCGACAGGGCCTACGAGCAGTACTTC
cdr3_aa: CASSIDRAYEQYF

d_call: .
v_call: TRBV6-5
clone_size: .
j_call: TRBJ2-1
cdr3_nt: TGTGCCAGCAGTTTGACAGCCAGTGAGCAGTTCTTC
cdr3_aa: CASSLTASEQFF

d_call: .
v_call: TRBV12-5
clone_size: .
j_call: TRBJ1-2
cdr3_nt: TGTGCTAGTGCCAATCCTTGGGCAGGGCTGTATGGCTACACCTTC
cdr3_aa: CASANPWAGLYGYTF

d_call: TRBD1
v_call: TRBV5-1
clone_size: .
j_call: TRBJ1-4
cdr3_nt: TGCGCCAGCAGCCCCGGACAGGGGGTCGAAAAACTGTTTTTT
cdr3_aa: CASSPGQGVEKLFF

d_call: TRBD1
v_call: TRBV2
clone_size: .
j_call: TRBJ2-1
cdr3_nt: TGTGCCAGCAGTCTCCGACAGGGGGACAATGAGCAGTTCTTC
cdr3_aa: CASSLRQGDNEQFF

d_call: .
v_call: TRBV6-5
clone_size: .
j_call: TRBJ1-2
cdr3_nt: TGTGCCGCTGCCCGGGGTGGCGGTGGCTACACCTTC
cdr3_aa: CAAARGGGGYTF

d_call: TRBD1
v_call: TRBV19
clone_size: .
j_call: TRBJ2-2
cdr3_nt: TGTGCCAGTAGTCCTACACCTGGACAGGGAACGAACACCGGGGAGCTGTTTTTT
cdr3_aa: CASSPTPGQGTNTGELFF

d_call: TRBD1
v_call: TRBV6-5
clone_size: once
j_call: TRBJ1-1
cdr3_nt: TGTGCCAGCAGTTGGCAGGGGGGCACTGAAGCTTTCTTT
cdr3_aa: CASSWQGGTEAFF

d_call: .
v_call: TRBV28
clone_size: .
j_call: TRBJ1-6
cdr3_nt: TGTGCCAGCTCACGGAGGGCGTATTCACCCCTCCACTTT
cdr3_aa: CASSRRAYSPLHF

d_call: .
v_call: TRBV29-1
clone_size: .
j_call: TRBJ2-4
cdr3_nt: TGCAGCGTTGAGAAATGGGAAGGCAAAAACATTCAGTACTTC
cdr3_aa: CSVEKWEGKNIQYF

d_call: .
v_call: TRBV15
clone_size: .
j_call: TRBJ2-2
cdr3_nt: TGTGCCACCAGCAGAGACGCGGAGGGGTCGGCCGGGGAGCTGTTTTTT
cdr3_aa: CATSRDAEGSAGELFF

d_call: TRBD1
v_call: TRBV2
clone_size: few
j_call: TRBJ1-5
cdr3_nt: TGTGCCAGCAGACCCCCGGGACAGGGGCAACTTCAGCCCCAGCATTTT
cdr3_aa: CASRPPGQGQLQPQHF

d_call: .
v_call: TRBV10-3
clone_size: .
j_call: TRBJ1-1
cdr3_nt: TGTGCCATCAGTGAGTCCTCATTGAACACTGAAGCTTTCTTT
cdr3_aa: CAISESSLNTEAFF

d_call: .
v_call: TRBV7-8
clone_size: .
j_call: TRBJ1-4
cdr3_nt: TGTGCCAGCACAGGAGCAACTAATGAAAAACTGTTTTTT
cdr3_aa: CASTGATNEKLFF

d_call: .
v_call: TRBV2
clone_size: .
j_call: TRBJ1-4
cdr3_nt: TGTGCCAGCAGTGAAGGGGTTAATGTGTTTTTT
cdr3_aa: CASSEGVNVFF

d_call: TRBD2
v_call: TRBV7-2
clone_size: .
j_call: TRBJ2-2
cdr3_nt: TGTGCCAGCAGCTCACCAGCGTCGGGACTAGCGGGACGAGCCGGGGAGCTGTTTTTT
cdr3_aa: CASSSPASGLAGRAGELFF

d_call: TRBD2
v_call: TRBV9
clone_size: .
j_call: TRBJ2-7
cdr3_nt: TGTGCCAGCAGCGTTAGCGGGAGGGCCTCCGGCGAGCAGTACTTC
cdr3_aa: CASSVSGRASGEQYF

d_call: .
v_call: TRBV30
clone_size: .
j_call: TRBJ1-2
cdr3_nt: TGTGCCTGGAGTACCGGCGGTACCGTTGGCTACACCTTC
cdr3_aa: CAWSTGGTVGYTF

d_call: .
v_call: TRBV2
clone_size: .
j_call: TRBJ2-3
cdr3_nt: TGTGCCAGCAGGACACAGTCAAGAGATACGCAGTATTTT
cdr3_aa: CASRTQSRDTQYF

d_call: .
v_call: TRBV5-1
clone_size: .
j_call: TRBJ1-4
cdr3_nt: TGCGCCAGCAGCTCCGGACGGGGGGAGGAAAAACTGTTTTTT
cdr3_aa: CASSSGRGEEKLFF

d_call: .
v_call: TRBV27
clone_size: .
j_call: TRBJ2-1
cdr3_nt: TGTGCCAGCAGTACCACAGGGTCCTACAATGAGCAGTTCTTC
cdr3_aa: CASSTTGSYNEQFF

d_call: TRBD2
v_call: TRBV7-2
clone_size: .
j_call: TRBJ2-1
cdr3_nt: TGTGCCAGCAGCCCCCCTGGGCTAGCGGGAGATGTTGAGCAGTTCTTC
cdr3_aa: CASSPPGLAGDVEQFF

d_call: .
v_call: TRBV5-5
clone_size: .
j_call: TRBJ2-1
cdr3_nt: TGTGCCAGCAGCTTGGATCAGGGAGTTGATGAGCAGTTCTTC
cdr3_aa: CASSLDQGVDEQFF

d_call: .
v_call: TRBV12-3/TRBV12-4
clone_size: .
j_call: TRBJ2-3
cdr3_nt: TGTGCCAGCAGGGGCACAGATACGCAGTATTTT
cdr3_aa: CASRGTDTQYF

d_call: TRBD2
v_call: TRBV9
clone_size: .
j_call: TRBJ2-3
cdr3_nt: TGTGCCAGCAGCGTAGTTGGGGAGGGAGCAGATACGCAGTATTTT
cdr3_aa: CASSVVGEGADTQYF

d_call: .
v_call: TRBV5-6
clone_size: .
j_call: TRBJ2-1
cdr3_nt: TGTGCCAGCAGCTTGGAAACCCTGACAGGCGTCTCCTACAATGAGCAGTTCTTC
cdr3_aa: CASSLETLTGVSYNEQFF

d_call: .
v_call: TRBV3-1/TRBV3-2
clone_size: .
j_call: TRBJ1-4
cdr3_nt: TGTGCCAGCAGCCAAGATCTTGACAGTAGTGAAAAACTGTTTTTT
cdr3_aa: CASSQDLDSSEKLFF

d_call: .
v_call: TRBV24-1
clone_size: .
j_call: TRBJ2-3
cdr3_nt: TGTGCCACCAGTGTCGGGACTCGAGATACGCAGTATTTT
cdr3_aa: CATSVGTRDTQYF

d_call: .
v_call: TRBV7-9
clone_size: .
j_call: TRBJ1-5
cdr3_nt: TGTGCCAGCAGCTTGAGGGGGAATCAGCCCCAGCATTTT
cdr3_aa: CASSLRGNQPQHF

d_call: .
v_call: TRBV5-5
clone_size: few
j_call: TRBJ2-7
cdr3_nt: TGTGCCAGCAGCTTCCAGGGGGGAGGGTACGAGCAGTACTTC
cdr3_aa: CASSFQGGGYEQYF

d_call: .
v_call: TRBV10-3
clone_size: .
j_call: TRBJ1-3
cdr3_nt: TGTGCCGCCTTCGGGGATACTGGAAACACCATATATTTT
cdr3_aa: CAAFGDTGNTIYF

d_call: .
v_call: TRBV12-3/TRBV12-4
clone_size: .
j_call: TRBJ2-7
cdr3_nt: TGTGCCAGCAGTCCGGACTCCTACGAGCAGTACTTC
cdr3_aa: CASSPDSYEQYF

d_call: .
v_call: TRBV11-2
clone_size: few
j_call: TRBJ1-6
cdr3_nt: TGTGCCAGCAGCCGCCTTAACGGGCCCCTCCACTTT
cdr3_aa: CASSRLNGPLHF

d_call: .
v_call: TRBV5-1
clone_size: .
j_call: TRBJ2-7
cdr3_nt: TGCGCCAGCAGCTTGCCCCCCGACTACGAGCAGTACTTC
cdr3_aa: CASSLPPDYEQYF